This T cell receptor (beta chain) stems from a study of identical twins. This clonotype was counted between two and nine times. Antigen unknown. A single record per CDR3 protein comes from TCRdb applying MiXCR to the 5' RACE reads. In the table there are 250,000 to 350,000 distinct CDR3 sequences, roughly 9% of which are singletons. Study outcomes and limitations: Low generation-probability sequences were in excess among twin-shared out-of-frame alpha sequences. Abundant cord blood beta clonotypes carried fewer insertions; memory repertoires showed none.

Healthy Caucasian individuals made up all the donors. CDR1 and CDR2 from the germline V gene are SQVTM and ANQGSEA. The trim removed 3 bases at V and 7 bases at J, leaving 9 bases unmatched. The CDR3 runs 14 residues. This same sample was also taken into another study, of yellow fever vaccine responses in identical twins.

This rearrangement joins TRBV29-1 to TRBJ2-7; 10 bases are a match to TRBD2. The receptor's source is a woman aged 18-29 years in good health. The specimen sequenced was CD8+ T cells sorted from blood. The CDR3 here is CSVDGSAGGPEQYF. The CDR3 DNA follows: TGCAGCGTTGACGGCTCAGCGGGAGGGCCTGAGCAGTACTTC.